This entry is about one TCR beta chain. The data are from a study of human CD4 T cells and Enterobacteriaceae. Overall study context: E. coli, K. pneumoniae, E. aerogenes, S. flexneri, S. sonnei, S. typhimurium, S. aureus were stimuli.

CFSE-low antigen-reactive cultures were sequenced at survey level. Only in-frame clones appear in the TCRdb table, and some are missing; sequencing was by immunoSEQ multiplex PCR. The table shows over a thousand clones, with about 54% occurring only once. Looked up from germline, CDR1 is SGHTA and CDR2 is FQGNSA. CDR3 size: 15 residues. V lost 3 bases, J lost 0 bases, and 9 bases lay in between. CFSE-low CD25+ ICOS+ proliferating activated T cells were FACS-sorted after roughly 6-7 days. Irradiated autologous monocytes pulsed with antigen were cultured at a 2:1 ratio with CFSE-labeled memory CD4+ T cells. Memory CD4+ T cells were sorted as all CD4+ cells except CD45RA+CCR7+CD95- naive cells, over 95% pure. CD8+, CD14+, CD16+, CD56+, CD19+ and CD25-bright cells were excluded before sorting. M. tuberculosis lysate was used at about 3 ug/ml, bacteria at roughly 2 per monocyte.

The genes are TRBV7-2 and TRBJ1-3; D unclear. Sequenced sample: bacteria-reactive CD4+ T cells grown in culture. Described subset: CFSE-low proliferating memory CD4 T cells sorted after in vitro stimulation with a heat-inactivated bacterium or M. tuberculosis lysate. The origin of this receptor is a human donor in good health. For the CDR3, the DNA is TGTGCCAGCAGCTTGGATAGGTACTCTGGAAACACCATATATTTT. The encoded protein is CASSLDRYSGNTIYF.